This entry lists 16 T cell receptor beta chains sequenced from one sample in a study of Ad26.COV2.S vaccination and SARS-CoV-2 variants. Only in-frame clones appear in the TCRdb table, and some are missing; sequencing was by immunoSEQ multiplex PCR. The sample records 300,000 to 400,000 clones, about 88% being singletons. The treatment denotes: around 19 received Ad26.COV2.S at low or high dose, single or two shots; 5 received placebo; per-sample allocation not given. The study sampled participants on day 63 after the first vaccine or placebo injection. The sample in question was peripheral blood, obtained in a trial of Ad26.COV2.S vaccine versus placebo. These receptors all stem from a person between 18 and 65 years old who received the Ad26.COV2.S COVID-19 vaccine or a placebo.

The chain recombines TRBV5-1 with TRBJ1-1; TRBD1 agrees at 7 bases. Germline V gene lookup returns CDR1 SGHRS and CDR2 YFSETQ. This CDR3 spans 16 amino acids. J lost 2 bases, V lost 3 bases, and 10 bases had no gene match. CDR3 loop: CASSSLQGGPNTEAFF. The CDR3 coding sequence is TGCGCCAGCAGCTCCCTTCAGGGGGGGCCCAACACTGAAGCTTTCTTT.

In its sample, this clone was seen once. The J gene is TRBJ1-2, the V gene TRBV7-9; maybe TRBD1 (5 bases). The CDR3 covers 14 residues. Trimming stripped 7 bases from V and 6 bases from J, with 18 bases between. Germline CDR1 SEHNR, CDR2 FQNEAQ (reference sequence). CDR3 DNA sequence: TGTGCCAGCAACCGACAGAATAAACACAATGGCTACACCTTC. It translates to CASNRQNKHNGYTF.

The V and J genes are TRBV4-1 and TRBJ1-1, with a weak D call TRBD1 (5 bases). Deletions cut 0 bases from V and 5 bases from J, with 16 bases between. The CDR3 totals 16 residues. Germline V gene lookup returns CDR1 MGHRA and CDR2 YSYEKL. CDR3 sequence: CASSQDPGKVTTEAFF. Written as DNA, the CDR3 is TGCGCCAGCAGCCAAGATCCAGGGAAGGTGACGACTGAAGCTTTCTTT.

The genes are TRBV27 and TRBJ1-2, with D uncertain. The CDR3 loop spans 13 amino acids. Germline V gene lookup returns CDR1 MNHEY and CDR2 SMNVEV (reference sequence). V lost 1 base and J 7 bases, leaving 10 bases between the germline ends. CDR3 in DNA: TGTGCCAGCAGTTTATTAGGTCCGAGTGGCTACACCTTC. It yields the protein CASSLLGPSGYTF.

The chain employs TRBV6-6 and TRBJ1-2; 7 bases are a match to TRBD1. J lost 1 base, V lost 7 bases, and 9 bases had no gene match. The CDR3 sequence is 15 residues long. The germline V gene has CDR1 MNHNY and CDR2 SVGAGI (reference sequence). The CDR3 is CASTLNRDSNYGYTF. DNA for the CDR3: TGTGCCAGCACCCTAAACCGGGACAGTAACTATGGCTACACCTTC.

The chain recombines TRBV12-3 or TRBV12-4 with TRBJ2-7; D may be TRBD1 (5 bases). This CDR3 contains 13 residues. Trimming pared 6 bases from V and 3 bases from J, leaving 12 bases between. CDR3 DNA: TGTGCCAGCAGAAACCACAGGATCTACGAGCAGTACTTC. Its protein product is CASRNHRIYEQYF.

This clone came up a few times. The chain combines TRBV4-3 with TRBJ1-1, with D tentatively TRBD1 (5 bases). The germline V and J ends were trimmed by 0 bases and 2 bases, with 16 bases remaining between them. In germline, CDR1 is LGHNA, CDR2 YSLEER. This CDR3 region has 17 residues. CDR3 coding DNA: TGCGCCAGCAGCCAAGAAGGACGTGGGGGAAGCAACACTGAAGCTTTCTTT. Its protein is CASSQEGRGGSNTEAFF.

V usage is TRBV4-2 and J usage is TRBJ1-2; tentative D call: TRBD1 (6 bases). V was clipped by 1 base and J by 2 bases, with 20 bases between them. Germline V lookup: CDR1 LGHNA, CDR2 YNFKEQ. This CDR3 spans 18 amino acids. The CDR3 nucleotides are TGTGCCAGCAGCCAAGCCCTAAGGGGGGTGTACCAGAACTATGGCTACACCTTC. It translates to CASSQALRGVYQNYGYTF.

The chain employs TRBV7-9 and TRBJ2-5; TRBD1 or TRBD2 may be the D gene (6 bases each). There are 17 residues in the CDR3. Trimming pared 3 bases from V and 4 bases from J, leaving 21 bases between. In germline, CDR1 is SEHNR, CDR2 FQNEAQ (reference sequence). CDR3: CASSFIRGDPVGETQYF. The CDR3 DNA reads as TGTGCCAGCAGCTTTATAAGGGGGGACCCTGTGGGAGAGACCCAGTACTTC.

This sequence joins TRBV6-6 and TRBJ1-2; D is possibly TRBD1 (5 bases). Germline values: CDR1 MNHNY, CDR2 SVGAGI (reference sequence). This CDR3 is 15 amino acids long. V lost 8 bases and J 5 bases, leaving 21 bases between the germline ends. In DNA, the CDR3 is TGTGCCAGCCGAGGCCTGCAGGGAAGCCTTTATGGCTACACCTTC. Translated: CASRGLQGSLYGYTF.

J is TRBJ1-2 and V is TRBV7-2, with D unclear. Trimming took 1 base from V and 1 from J, leaving 4 bases between them. The CDR3 has 13 amino acids. CDR1 and CDR2 from the germline V gene are SGHTA and FQGNSA. For the CDR3, the DNA is TGTGCCAGCAGCTTAGAAATTAACTATGGCTACACCTTC. Encoded protein: CASSLEINYGYTF.

V gene TRBV9 combines with J gene TRBJ2-7, with 7 nucleotides matching TRBD2. The V segment lost 9 bases and the J segment 3 bases; nucleotides outside the gene matches: 9. CDR3 length equals 13 residues. The germline V gene has CDR1 SGDLS and CDR2 YYNGEE. As DNA, the CDR3 is TGTGCCACCTTGGGGGGGGAAATCTACGAGCAGTACTTC. Encoded protein: CATLGGEIYEQYF. Complete variable domain (other parts from reference TRBV9 and TRBJ2-7): DSGVTQTPKHLITATGQRVTLRCSPRSGDLSVYWYQQSLDQGLQFLIQYYNGEERAKGNILERFSAQQFPDLHSELNLSSLELGDSALYFCATLGGEIYEQYFGPGTRLTVT.

The V gene is TRBV30, the J gene TRBJ2-1, with TRBD2 matching over 10 bases. The CDR3 contains 15 residues. V was clipped by 3 bases and J by 6 bases; unmatched bases: 8. The germline CDR1 and CDR2 sequences are GTSNPN and SVGIG (reference sequence). The CDR3 DNA is TGTGCCTGGAGACGTAGCGGGGGGAACCGCAATGAGCAGTTCTTC. Amino acids: CAWRRSGGNRNEQFF.

The V gene is TRBV6-1, the J gene TRBJ1-4; 10 nucleotides align to TRBD1. This CDR3 is built from 16 residues. Germline values: CDR1 MNHNS, CDR2 SASEGT. The junction had 7 bases not matched to a gene; V was cut back by 4 bases and J by 5 bases. CDR3 loop: CASSAGQGGGNEKLFF. The CDR3 DNA sequence: TGTGCCAGCAGTGCAGGACAGGGGGGAGGAAATGAAAAACTGTTTTTT.

J is TRBJ1-6 and V is TRBV2; perhaps TRBD1 as D (6 bases). V was cut by 7 bases and J by 7 bases, with 14 bases left in between. CDR3 length: 14 residues. The V gene's germline CDR1 is SNHLY and CDR2 FYNNEI. CDR3 nucleotides: TGTGCCAGCATGGGCGCGGGGGGCAATTCACCCCTCCACTTT. As protein: CASMGAGGNSPLHF.

This clone was observed a single time. V usage is TRBV6-5 and J usage is TRBJ1-3; 10 bases are shared with TRBD1. J lost 11 bases, V lost 6 bases, and 10 bases had no gene match. This CDR3 region has 14 residues. Germline assignment: CDR1 MNHEY and CDR2 SVGAGI. The CDR3 DNA reads as TGTGCCAGCAGGTCCCGGGACAGGGGTTCATCCATATATTTT. Its protein product is CASRSRDRGSSIYF.